This is a list of T cell receptor beta chains from one sample in a study of CD8 T cells in ankylosing spondylitis. TCRdb used MiXCR to reprocess the 5' RACE reads, holding one entry per CDR3 protein. This table has a few hundred thousand distinct CDR3 sequences, roughly 20% appearing once. Sequenced sample: blood, either unsorted or a sorted T cell fraction (not recorded which). The receptors come from a male donor with ankylosing spondylitis or in good health (not recorded which). Each CDR3 is given with its conserved first and last residue. A D gene is named only where the DNA matches it firmly. Size is omitted from some rows. Given values are once, few, many or a class for expanded clones.

abundance: -
d_gene: -
j_gene: TRBJ2-7
v_gene: TRBV6-2/TRBV6-3
CDR3aa: CASSPGHILEQYF
CDR3nt: TGTGCCAGCAGCCCCGGTCACATCCTCGAGCAGTACTTC

abundance: few
d_gene: -
j_gene: TRBJ2-5
v_gene: TRBV4-2
CDR3aa: CASSQDRTGETQYF
CDR3nt: TGTGCCAGCAGCCAAGACAGGACGGGAGAGACCCAGTACTTC

abundance: -
d_gene: -
j_gene: TRBJ2-5
v_gene: TRBV9
CDR3aa: CGSSVGDETQYF
CDR3nt: TGTGGCAGCAGCGTAGGGGATGAGACCCAGTACTTC

abundance: many
d_gene: -
j_gene: TRBJ2-7
v_gene: TRBV20-1
CDR3aa: CSAPRGGEAYEQYF
CDR3nt: TGCAGTGCTCCAAGAGGGGGGGAGGCCTACGAGCAGTACTTC

abundance: many
d_gene: -
j_gene: TRBJ2-7
v_gene: TRBV7-9
CDR3aa: CASSLEMLPHPSYEQYF
CDR3nt: TGTGCCAGCAGCTTAGAGATGTTGCCCCACCCTTCCTACGAGCAGTACTTC

abundance: -
d_gene: -
j_gene: TRBJ2-3
v_gene: TRBV6-5
CDR3aa: CASSTNGPGAYTQYF
CDR3nt: TGTGCCAGCAGTACTAACGGACCGGGGGCATATACGCAGTATTTT

abundance: -
d_gene: -
j_gene: TRBJ2-7
v_gene: TRBV2
CDR3aa: CAIYRDNASYEQYF
CDR3nt: TGTGCGATTTACCGGGACAATGCCTCCTACGAGCAGTACTTC

abundance: few
d_gene: -
j_gene: TRBJ2-1
v_gene: TRBV4-1
CDR3aa: CASSQRAYNEQFF
CDR3nt: TGCGCCAGCAGCCAAAGGGCGTACAATGAGCAGTTCTTC

abundance: few
d_gene: -
j_gene: TRBJ2-7
v_gene: TRBV12-3/TRBV12-4
CDR3aa: CASSFGQGWDEQYF
CDR3nt: TGTGCCAGCAGTTTTGGCCAGGGATGGGACGAGCAGTACTTC

abundance: -
d_gene: TRBD2
j_gene: TRBJ2-1
v_gene: TRBV5-1
CDR3aa: CASSLGFISGGYNEQFF
CDR3nt: TGCGCCAGCAGCCTGGGCTTTATTAGCGGGGGGTACAATGAGCAGTTCTTC

abundance: few
d_gene: TRBD2
j_gene: TRBJ2-5
v_gene: TRBV12-3/TRBV12-4
CDR3aa: CASSSARGAQYF
CDR3nt: TGTGCCAGCAGTTCAGCCCGGGGGGCCCAGTACTTC

abundance: few
d_gene: -
j_gene: TRBJ2-7
v_gene: TRBV12-3/TRBV12-4
CDR3aa: CASSFVQGLSYEQYF
CDR3nt: TGTGCCAGCAGTTTTGTACAGGGCCTATCCTACGAGCAGTACTTC

abundance: -
d_gene: -
j_gene: TRBJ2-1
v_gene: TRBV10-3
CDR3aa: CAIRKGGNGGDYNEQFF
CDR3nt: TGTGCCATCCGGAAGGGGGGCAATGGGGGCGACTACAATGAGCAGTTCTTC

abundance: once
d_gene: -
j_gene: TRBJ2-1
v_gene: TRBV27
CDR3aa: CASSFPGQYNEQFF
CDR3nt: TGTGCCAGCAGTTTCCCCGGACAGTACAATGAGCAGTTCTTC

abundance: few
d_gene: -
j_gene: TRBJ1-6
v_gene: TRBV7-9
CDR3aa: CASSSTESNNSPLHF
CDR3nt: TGTGCCAGCAGCTCGACCGAGTCCAATAATTCACCCCTCCACTTT

abundance: -
d_gene: -
j_gene: TRBJ2-5
v_gene: TRBV19
CDR3aa: CASSIGGLETQYF
CDR3nt: TGTGCCAGTAGTATCGGCGGTCTAGAGACCCAGTACTTC

abundance: -
d_gene: TRBD1
j_gene: TRBJ2-1
v_gene: TRBV20-1
CDR3aa: CSASGDRDYNEQFF
CDR3nt: TGCAGTGCGTCCGGAGACAGGGACTACAATGAGCAGTTCTTC

abundance: few
d_gene: -
j_gene: TRBJ2-1
v_gene: TRBV30
CDR3aa: CAWSVDSYYNEQFF
CDR3nt: TGTGCCTGGAGTGTGGACAGTTACTACAATGAGCAGTTCTTC

abundance: few
d_gene: -
j_gene: TRBJ2-2
v_gene: TRBV4-2
CDR3aa: CASRPNREPDTGELFF
CDR3nt: TGTGCCAGCAGGCCTAACAGGGAACCGGACACCGGGGAGCTGTTTTTT

abundance: -
d_gene: TRBD1
j_gene: TRBJ2-7
v_gene: TRBV20-1
CDR3aa: CSATGQINSYEQYF
CDR3nt: TGCAGTGCCACGGGACAGATTAACTCCTACGAGCAGTACTTC

abundance: many
d_gene: -
j_gene: TRBJ1-1
v_gene: TRBV29-1
CDR3aa: CSVMGINTEAFF
CDR3nt: TGCAGCGTTATGGGCATCAACACTGAAGCTTTCTTT

abundance: few
d_gene: -
j_gene: TRBJ2-7
v_gene: TRBV20-1
CDR3aa: CSATWSDEQYF
CDR3nt: TGCAGTGCTACCTGGTCGGACGAGCAGTACTTC

abundance: -
d_gene: -
j_gene: TRBJ2-1
v_gene: TRBV27
CDR3aa: CASSYPEGNEQFF
CDR3nt: TGTGCCAGCAGCTACCCCGAGGGGAATGAGCAGTTCTTC

abundance: few
d_gene: -
j_gene: TRBJ2-7
v_gene: TRBV7-9
CDR3aa: CASSLGGESYEQYF
CDR3nt: TGTGCCAGCAGCTTAGGAGGGGAATCCTACGAGCAGTACTTC

abundance: -
d_gene: -
j_gene: TRBJ2-3
v_gene: TRBV10-3
CDR3aa: CAISESGRVGSSTDTQYF
CDR3nt: TGTGCCATCAGTGAGTCTGGGAGAGTCGGCTCTAGCACAGATACGCAGTATTTT

abundance: few
d_gene: -
j_gene: TRBJ2-7
v_gene: TRBV11-2
CDR3aa: CASRDLTGEQYF
CDR3nt: TGTGCCAGCAGAGATTTAACAGGAGAGCAGTACTTC

abundance: -
d_gene: -
j_gene: TRBJ2-7
v_gene: TRBV20-1
CDR3aa: CSAREQGIIYEQYF
CDR3nt: TGCAGTGCTAGGGAACAGGGAATAATCTACGAGCAGTACTTC

abundance: -
d_gene: TRBD2
j_gene: TRBJ2-1
v_gene: TRBV6-2/TRBV6-3
CDR3aa: CASRLLAGGGNEQFF
CDR3nt: TGTGCCAGCAGGCTACTAGCGGGGGGTGGCAATGAGCAGTTCTTC

abundance: once
d_gene: -
j_gene: TRBJ2-7
v_gene: TRBV24-1
CDR3aa: CATSDGRGPYEQYF
CDR3nt: TGTGCCACCAGTGATGGTAGAGGGCCCTACGAGCAGTACTTC

abundance: -
d_gene: TRBD1
j_gene: TRBJ2-5
v_gene: TRBV29-1
CDR3aa: CSVSGGETQYF
CDR3nt: TGCAGCGTTTCAGGGGGAGAGACCCAGTACTTC

abundance: few
d_gene: -
j_gene: TRBJ2-7
v_gene: TRBV6-5
CDR3aa: CASSYLGGRGYEQYF
CDR3nt: TGTGCCAGCAGTTACCTGGGGGGCAGAGGCTACGAGCAGTACTTC

abundance: -
d_gene: -
j_gene: TRBJ2-7
v_gene: TRBV7-9
CDR3aa: CASSSTATYEQYF
CDR3nt: TGTGCCAGCAGCTCGACAGCCACCTACGAGCAGTACTTC

abundance: few
d_gene: -
j_gene: TRBJ1-2
v_gene: TRBV3-1
CDR3aa: CASRTGGGDYGYTF
CDR3nt: TGTGCCAGCCGGACCGGCGGGGGGGACTATGGCTACACCTTC